The subject of this entry is one T cell receptor (beta chain). This sample was included in a study of blood T cell repertoires in COVID-19. In the source study's methods: Estimated nucleated cell counts came from reference gene primer amplification. This table comes from immunoSEQ multiplex PCR, and its TCRdb copy is limited to in-frame clones, with some not included. The V and J calls and clone size were taken over from that table, and D and trimming were inferred from the DNA. The data contain about 53,000 clones, roughly 89% of them seen just once; the ten biggest clones take up more than 3.5%. V dropped 10 bases and J dropped 6 bases, with 13 bases sitting between them. The CDR3 is 11 residues long. The germline V gene has CDR1 ENHRY and CDR2 SYGVKD.

The sequencing input was peripheral blood. The chain has TRBV10-3 and TRBJ2-7; TRBD1 might be the D (8 bases). This receptor was identified in a man between 45 and 60 years old with acute or convalescent COVID-19. For the CDR3, the DNA is TGTGCCACCCACAGGGGGGGCGAGCAGTACTTC. It translates to CATHRGGEQYF.